The sequence of this T cell receptor beta chain was determined in a study of blood T cell repertoires in COVID-19. About the research overall: Acute-phase and convalescent COVID-19 samples originated in the United States, Italy and Spain. The analysed material was cDNA or gDNA that came from T cells, B-cell-depleted T cells, or PBMCs.

Looked up from germline, CDR1 is SEHNR and CDR2 is FQNEAQ (reference sequence). V dropped 4 bases and J dropped 6; count of bases not matched to a gene: 4. The CDR3 is 15 residues long. Original analysis: Estimation of nucleated cell counts relied on the amplification of reference gene primers. The repertoire was sequenced with immunoSEQ multiplex PCR; TCRdb's copy has only in-frame clones and lacks some. V and J calls and clone size are those listed in that table; D and trimming were worked out from the DNA. The sample includes 8,800 or so clones, under 90% of them seen just once. This clonotype was obtained from a human donor in a cohort sampled during active COVID-19. The V gene is TRBV7-9, the J gene TRBJ2-1; 12 nucleotides align to TRBD2. The sequenced material came from peripheral blood. The CDR3 here is CASSSGLAGANEQFF. CDR3 DNA: TGTGCCAGCAGCTCGGGACTAGCGGGTGCCAATGAGCAGTTCTTC.